This TCR beta chain was sequenced in a study of Ad26.COV2.S vaccination and SARS-CoV-2 variants. At the level of the study: This donor came from the COV1001 trial of Ad26.COV2.S. Recipients of Ad26.COV2.S got it intramuscularly, once or twice 56 days apart.

Overall study findings and caveats: Quantification of TCR breadth and depth may have yielded underestimates of total T cell responses. Spike-specific responses of CD8+ and CD4+ T cells were reported to display substantial breadth after vaccination.

The protocol was immunoSEQ multiplex PCR, while the TCRdb copy is restricted to in-frame clones and leaves out a portion. This sample yields roughly 500,000 clones, of which around 85% are seen a single time; around 13% belongs to the top ten. Treatment in this sample: some 20 received Ad26.COV2.S at low or high dose, single or two shots; roughly five received placebo; per-sample allocation not given. Vaccine and placebo recipients were sampled on day 63 after the first injection. V was pared by 8 bases and J by 2 bases, with 12 bases between. The germline V gene has CDR1 MDHEN and CDR2 SYDVKM. The CDR3 runs 13 residues. Remarks on this clone: The target antigen is unknown.

The TCR originated in a person aged 18 to 59 who received the Ad26.COV2.S COVID-19 vaccine or a placebo. Source: peripheral blood, taken in a trial of Ad26.COV2.S vaccine versus placebo. The chain couples TRBV28 to TRBJ1-2; no clear D. This CDR3 reads CASGLSENYGYTF. CDR3 DNA sequence: TGTGCCAGCGGCCTATCGGAAAACTATGGCTACACCTTC.